These 21 T cell receptor beta chains were sequenced from one sample in a study of CD8+ T cells in alopecia areata. As the sequencing template, cDNA was produced by extracting RNA and reverse transcribing it. The assay was immunoSEQ multiplex PCR, and TCRdb's table has in-frame clones only and misses some. The data hold about 190,000 clones, with roughly three fifths observed a single time. The treatment is: oral pan-JAK inhibitor, 5-10 mg twice daily. The sample was CD4+ T cells sorted from blood, taken between weeks 49 and 50, from a patient treated with tofacitinib. The receptors come from a human donor with alopecia areata.

This clone was seen more than once but under ten times. This chain links TRBV29-1 with TRBJ2-7; 9 bases align to TRBD2. This CDR3 contains 14 residues. CDR1 is SQVTM, CDR2 ANQGSEA, per germline. The trim removed 6 bases at V and 2 bases at J, leaving 8 bases unmatched. The CDR3, as DNA: TGCAGCGTCAGCCCAGCGGGGGGTCCCTACGAGCAGTACTTC. Amino acids: CSVSPAGGPYEQYF.

This clone came up a few times. An end of the junction does not agree with germline; a read error may underlie this. The chain couples TRBV29-1 to TRBJ2-1; 7 nucleotides line up with TRBD1. The CDR3 is made up of 12 amino acids. Germline-derived CDR1 and CDR2 are SQVTM and ANQGSEA. Written as DNA, the CDR3 is TGCAGCGTTGAAGAAACCGGGACAGCAGCCCTCTTC. Amino acids: CSVEETGTAALF.

This clone appeared a few times. The rearrangement uses TRBV30 and TRBJ2-7, with D tentatively TRBD1 (6 bases). This CDR3 is built from 13 residues. Trimming stripped 0 bases from V and 9 bases from J, with 15 bases between. CDR1 is GTSNPN, CDR2 SVGIG, per germline (reference sequence). The CDR3 loop reads CAWSVQGQSVQYF. CDR3 sequence (DNA): TGTGCCTGGAGTGTTCAGGGGCAGTCGGTGCAGTACTTC.

The chain links TRBV4-3 to TRBJ2-2; perhaps TRBD1 as D (5 bases). The CDR3 consists of 14 residues. V was shortened by 4 bases and J by 5 bases, with 11 bases between the two germline ends. CDR1 LGHNA and CDR2 YSLEER come from the germline V gene. The CDR3 coding sequence is TGCGCCAGCAGCCCGACAGAGACTACCGGGGAGCTGTTTTTT. Translating it yields CASSPTETTGELFF.

The V gene is TRBV6-1, the J gene TRBJ1-1, with a tentative D call TRBD1 (6 bases). Germline values: CDR1 MNHNS, CDR2 SASEGT. V gave up 7 bases and J gave up 11 bases, with 20 bases separating them. CDR3 length: 13 amino acids. This CDR3 is CASILQGFQVAFF. For the CDR3, the DNA is TGTGCCAGCATCCTTCAGGGGTTTCAGGTCGCTTTCTTT.

This clone was picked up a small number of times. J is TRBJ1-1 and V is TRBV7-2; TRBD1 matches 9 bases. The V gene's germline CDR1 is SGHTA and CDR2 FQGNSA. Unmatched junction bases numbered 1, after V lost 5 bases and J lost 0 bases. The CDR3 has 14 amino acids. CDR3 loop: CASSRDRVNTEAFF. The CDR3 DNA reads TGTGCCAGCAGCCGGGACAGGGTGAACACTGAAGCTTTCTTT.

The chain employs TRBV29-1 and TRBJ2-1, with a possible D match to TRBD1 (7 bases). Germline V gene data show CDR1 as SQVTM and CDR2 as ANQGSEA. Trimming shortened V by 7 bases and J by 4 bases, and 20 bases separated the two germline ends. The CDR3 loop spans 15 amino acids. CDR3 amino acids: CSAAVPAGGYNEQFF. For the CDR3, the DNA is TGCAGCGCCGCCGTCCCGGCAGGGGGGTACAATGAGCAGTTCTTC.

V gene TRBV27 combines with J gene TRBJ2-7, with D possibly matching TRBD2 (5 bases). This CDR3 comprises 11 residues. V was clipped by 4 bases and J by 7 bases, with 8 bases between them. Germline V gene sequence: CDR1 MNHEY, CDR2 SMNVEV (reference sequence). CDR3 residues: CASSSPGEQYF. Written as DNA, the CDR3 is TGTGCCAGCAGTTCACCGGGAGAGCAGTACTTC.

This clone was picked up a small number of times. This sequence joins TRBV29-1 and TRBJ2-7; 9 bases match TRBD1. Germline V lookup: CDR1 SQVTM, CDR2 ANQGSEA. Trimming at V came to 4 bases and at J to 5 bases, leaving 6 bases not matched to a gene. This CDR3 is 13 amino acids long. Here the CDR3 DNA reads TGCAGCGTTGGGGGGGACAGGGACGACGAGCAGTACTTC. This translates into CSVGGDRDDEQYF.

The genes are TRBV25-1 and TRBJ1-2; D is ambiguous. This CDR3 is 16 amino acids long. Trimming cost V 8 bases and J 9 bases, with 28 bases left between them. CDR1 and CDR2 from the germline V gene are MGHDK and SYGVNS. The CDR3 reads CASRGLGGDKFLSYTF. The CDR3 nucleotides read TGTGCCAGCCGCGGACTCGGAGGAGACAAGTTTCTTAGCTACACCTTC.

The count of this clone is one. The V gene is TRBV6-5, the J gene TRBJ2-3, with a possible D match to TRBD2 (5 bases). The V and J ends lost 6 bases and 2 bases respectively, with 12 bases between them. CDR1 is MNHEY, CDR2 SVGAGI, per germline. This CDR3 has 14 residues. CDR3 amino acids: CASSGPDFTDTQYF. CDR3 coding DNA: TGTGCCAGCAGCGGACCGGACTTCACAGATACGCAGTATTTT.

The chain recombines TRBV5-1 with TRBJ2-1, with TRBD1 matching over 7 bases. The CDR3 is made up of 11 amino acids. With V trimmed by 9 bases and J by 7 bases, 4 bases remained unmatched. Germline V lookup: CDR1 SGHRS, CDR2 YFSETQ. The CDR3 DNA is TGCGCCACCAGGGGGTTGAATGAGCAGTTCTTC. Translating gives CATRGLNEQFF.

V usage is TRBV29-1 and J usage is TRBJ2-4; TRBD2 might be the D (5 bases). Looked up from germline, CDR1 is SQVTM and CDR2 is ANQGSEA. V was shortened by 6 bases and J by 8 bases, with 11 bases between the two germline ends. This CDR3 contains 11 residues. In DNA, the CDR3 is TGCAGCGTCGAGGGCCAGGACATTCAGTACTTC. It translates to CSVEGQDIQYF.

The chain carries TRBV5-1 and TRBJ2-7; D is unclear. CDR1 is SGHRS, CDR2 YFSETQ, per germline. The CDR3 length is 11 residues. V was pared by 4 bases and J by 3 bases, with 5 bases between. CDR3 nucleotide sequence: TGCGCCAGCAGCGCTAACTACGAGCAGTACTTC. This encodes CASSANYEQYF. The full variable domain, its missing parts supplied by reference TRBV5-1 and TRBJ2-7, is KAGVTQTPRYLIKTRGQQVTLSCSPISGHRSVSWYQQTPGQGLQFLFEYFSETQRNKGNFPGRFSGRQFSNSRSEMNVSTLELGDSALYLCASSANYEQYFGPGTRLTVT.

This clone appeared a few times. This chain connects TRBV30 to TRBJ2-1; D remains ambiguous. V lost 2 bases and J lost 6, with 14 bases in between. The CDR3 sequence is 14 residues long. The germline CDR1 and CDR2 sequences are GTSNPN and SVGIG (reference sequence). The CDR3 DNA reads TGTGCCTGGAGTTCCTACTCCGCGGTCAATGAGCAGTTCTTC. This encodes CAWSSYSAVNEQFF.

The V gene is TRBV14, the J gene TRBJ2-7, with 11 bases aligning to TRBD2. CDR3 length equals 14 residues. The V gene end was trimmed by 6 bases and the J gene end by 5 bases; junction bases not matched to a gene: 6. The V gene's germline CDR1 is SGHDN and CDR2 FVKESK. For the CDR3, the DNA is TGTGCCAGCAGTCGACTAGCGGGGAATGACGAGCAGTACTTC. Translating it yields CASSRLAGNDEQYF.

The chain is built from TRBV29-1 and TRBJ1-5; D not resolved. The CDR3 spans 15 residues. Germline assignment: CDR1 SQVTM and CDR2 ANQGSEA. V gave up 4 bases and J gave up 1 base, with 14 bases separating them. The CDR3 DNA reads as TGCAGCGTTGGATGGTCCGGCAGGAGCAATCAGCCCCAGCATTTT. Translating it yields CSVGWSGRSNQPQHF. Looking up the rest from reference TRBV29-1 and TRBJ1-5 gives the full variable domain: SAVISQKPSRDICQRGTSLTIQCQVDSQVTMMFWYRQQPGQSLTLIATANQGSEATYESGFVIDKFPISRPNLTFSTLTVSNMSPEDSSIYLCSVGWSGRSNQPQHFGDGTRLSIL.

The V gene is TRBV30, the J gene TRBJ1-1; no clear D. The V end lost 4 bases, the J end lost 3 bases, and 9 bases lay between the germline ends. This CDR3 is 12 amino acids long. Germline V gene data show CDR1 as GTSNPN and CDR2 as SVGIG (reference sequence). CDR3 nucleotide sequence: TGTGCCTGGACAATGTGGGACACTGAAGCTTTCTTT. The encoded protein is CAWTMWDTEAFF.

V and J are TRBV4-1 and TRBJ2-7; D unresolved. The CDR3 totals 14 residues. V shed 8 bases and J shed 0 bases, with 14 bases lying between them. CDR1 is MGHRA, CDR2 YSYEKL, per germline. CDR3 DNA: TGCGCCAGCGGGCATTCGCCCGGCTCCTACGAGCAGTACTTC. Encoded protein: CASGHSPGSYEQYF.

Note on this clone: The sample has other DNA sequences that encode this CDR3 too. The chain joins TRBV30 to TRBJ2-7; D might be TRBD2 (5 bases). Trimming removed 3 bases at V and 0 bases at J, with 6 bases between. The CDR3 extends over 12 amino acids. The germline V gene encodes CDR1 GTSNPN and CDR2 SVGIG (reference sequence). CDR3 nucleotides: TGTGCCTGGAGCCGGGACTCCTACGAGCAGTACTTC. As protein: CAWSRDSYEQYF.

This clone is a singleton in its sample. This rearrangement joins TRBV29-1 to TRBJ1-1; D gene unclear. The CDR3 totals 14 residues. CDR1 SQVTM and CDR2 ANQGSEA come from the germline V gene. Trimming removed 1 base from V and 0 bases from J, with 9 bases in between. CDR3 amino acids: CSVEGWEMNTEAFF. DNA for the CDR3: TGCAGCGTTGAAGGATGGGAGATGAACACTGAAGCTTTCTTT.